The 26 T cell receptor beta chains given below trace back to one sample, sequenced in a study of OX40 agonist ivuxolimab in advanced cancers. TCRdb's table, derived via immunoSEQ multiplex PCR, lists solely in-frame clones and lacks some. Of approximately 100,000 clones in the sample, 70% to 90% are singletons; the top ten hold approximately 4.2%. The material was CD4+ or CD8+ T cells sorted from blood, obtained in a trial of the OX40 agonist ivuxolimab. The receptors here all came from an adult with an advanced solid tumor such as melanoma, head and neck, liver or kidney cancer.

The chain combines TRBV5-1 with TRBJ2-3, with D possibly matching TRBD2 (5 bases). Germline V CDR1 and CDR2: SGHRS, YFSETQ. Trimming removed 4 bases at V and 0 bases at J, with 12 bases between. The CDR3 contains 15 residues. Here the CDR3 reads CASSPARVSTDTQYF. The CDR3 DNA reads as TGCGCCAGCAGCCCCGCGAGGGTAAGCACAGATACGCAGTATTTT.

The chain is built from TRBV7-2 and TRBJ2-3; 9 nucleotides match TRBD2. Germline CDR1 reads SGHTA; CDR2 reads FQGNSA. The CDR3 consists of 15 residues. Trimming at V came to 5 bases and at J to 4 bases, leaving 7 bases not matched to a gene. The CDR3 DNA follows: TGTGCCAGCAGCCGAGAAGCGGGAGGCCCAGATACGCAGTATTTT. Its translation: CASSREAGGPDTQYF.

DNA of the CDR3: TGTGCCAGTAGTTTACAACATACCGGGGAGCTGTTTTTT. As protein: CASSLQHTGELFF. The chain is built from TRBV19 and TRBJ2-2; no clear D gene. The CDR3 length is 13 residues. The germline gives CDR1 LNHDA, CDR2 SQIVND (reference sequence). The V gene lost 5 bases and the J gene lost 5 bases, with 9 bases spanning the gap. Combining the CDR3 with reference TRBV19 and TRBJ2-2 gives the whole variable domain DGGITQSPKYLFRKEGQNVTLSCEQNLNHDAMYWYRQDPGQGLRLIYYSQIVNDFQKGDIAEGYSVSREKKESFPLTVTSAQKNPTAFYLCASSLQHTGELFFGEGSRLTVL.

This clone was picked up one time. The rearrangement uses TRBV7-9 and TRBJ2-7; D may be TRBD1 (6 bases). The CDR3 covers 14 residues. Per the germline V gene, CDR1 is SEHNR and CDR2 is FQNEAQ (reference sequence). Between the trimmed V and J ends, which lost 5 bases and 10 bases, there was a span of 21 bases. The chain's CDR3 is CASSPRDILSPQYF. CDR3 DNA sequence: TGTGCCAGCAGCCCCCGGGACATCTTAAGTCCCCAGTACTTC.

This chain links TRBV4-3 with TRBJ2-7; D is unclear. The germline V and J ends were trimmed by 2 bases and 2 bases, with 10 bases remaining between them. Germline values: CDR1 LGHNA, CDR2 YSLEER. The CDR3 covers 14 residues. CDR3 sequence reads: CASSQTTPTYEQYF. In nucleotides, the CDR3 is TGCGCCAGCAGCCAAACTACTCCTACCTACGAGCAGTACTTC.

The chain recombines TRBV2 with TRBJ2-1, with D hard to call. The CDR3 has 13 residues. Germline V gene sequence: CDR1 SNHLY, CDR2 FYNNEI. V lost 11 bases and J 0 bases, leaving 11 bases between the germline ends. The CDR3 protein is CALLSGSYNEQFF. Here the CDR3 DNA reads TGTGCCCTCTTGTCCGGCTCCTACAATGAGCAGTTCTTC. The variable domain in full, with the rest retrieved from reference TRBV2 and TRBJ2-1, is EPEVTQTPSHQVTQMGQEVILRCVPISNHLYFYWYRQILGQKVEFLVSFYNNEISEKSEIFDDQFSVERPDGSNFTLKIRSTKLEDSAMYFCALLSGSYNEQFFGPGTRLTVL.

This clone is a singleton in its sample. The CDR3 sequence: CASSARTSGRDFSYEQYF. For the CDR3, the DNA is TGCGCCAGCAGTGCGAGGACTAGCGGGAGGGACTTCTCCTACGAGCAGTACTTC. The V call is TRBV10-2, the J call TRBJ2-7; 15 positions match TRBD2. The CDR3 has 18 amino acids. Per the germline V gene, CDR1 is WSHSY and CDR2 is SAAADI. V lost 4 bases and J lost 0; bases outside the gene matches: 7.

This chain uses TRBV30 with TRBJ1-2; D remains unclear. The V end was cut by 0 bases, the J end by 7 bases, with 9 bases between. The CDR3 extends over 12 amino acids. The V gene's germline CDR1 is GTSNPN and CDR2 SVGIG (reference sequence). The CDR3 sequence: CAWSVQEGGYTF. The CDR3 DNA reads TGTGCCTGGAGTGTACAAGAAGGTGGCTACACCTTC.

The V and J genes are TRBV7-2 and TRBJ2-1, with 9 bases fitting TRBD2. CDR3 length: 16 amino acids. The junction had 8 bases not matched to a gene; V was cut back by 5 bases and J by 3 bases. Germline values: CDR1 SGHTA, CDR2 FQGNSA. The CDR3 spells CASSRLAGGIYNEQFF. CDR3 bases: TGTGCCAGCAGCCGGCTTGCGGGGGGGATCTACAATGAGCAGTTCTTC.

The J gene is TRBJ2-7, the V gene TRBV5-4, with a weak D call TRBD1 (6 bases). Germline V lookup: CDR1 SGHNT, CDR2 YYREEE (reference sequence). V lost 10 bases to trimming and J lost 1 base, with 15 bases between them. The CDR3 covers 13 residues. The CDR3 region is CAGRDRNSYEQYF. For the CDR3, the DNA is TGTGCCGGTCGAGACAGGAATTCCTACGAGCAGTACTTC.

The chain links TRBV6-5 to TRBJ2-2, with D maybe TRBD2 (5 bases). Germline lookup yields CDR1 MNHEY and CDR2 SVGAGI. CDR3 length: 12 amino acids. V was cut by 8 bases and J by 3 bases, with 7 bases left in between. The DNA of the CDR3 is TGTGCCAGCGGGAGATACACCGGGGAGCTGTTTTTT. Translated: CASGRYTGELFF.

The V gene is TRBV13, the J gene TRBJ2-5; either TRBD1 or TRBD2 may supply D (5 bases each). The CDR3 loop spans 17 amino acids. Germline V gene lookup returns CDR1 PRHDT and CDR2 FYEKMQ (reference sequence). V gave up 3 bases and J gave up 5 bases, with 22 bases separating them. CDR3 DNA: TGTGCCAGCAGCTTTAAATCCGGGACCGGGTCCTTCGAGACCCAGTACTTC. It codes for CASSFKSGTGSFETQYF. Variable domain in full (rest from reference TRBV13 and TRBJ2-5): AAGVIQSPRHLIKEKRETATLKCYPIPRHDTVYWYQQGPGQDPQFLISFYEKMQSDKGSIPDRFSAQQFSDYHSELNMSSLELGDSALYFCASSFKSGTGSFETQYFGPGTRLLVL.

This clone showed up just a few times. The chain uses TRBV27 and TRBJ1-2; D uncertain. The V gene's germline CDR1 is MNHEY and CDR2 SMNVEV (reference sequence). This CDR3 region has 14 residues. The V and J ends lost 4 bases and 2 bases respectively, with 11 bases between them. The CDR3 region has the DNA TGTGCCAGCAGTTCGGTCGGACGGAACTATGGCTACACCTTC. Amino acids: CASSSVGRNYGYTF.

The rearrangement links TRBV18 to TRBJ1-2, with D unclear. Germline V CDR1 and CDR2: KGHSH, LQKENI. This CDR3 is 13 amino acids long. V lost 0 bases, J lost 6 bases, and 8 bases lay in between. The CDR3 nucleotides are TGTGCCAGCTCACCACCGAACGGAGATGGCTACACCTTC. This gives the protein CASSPPNGDGYTF.

The rearrangement joins TRBV9 to TRBJ2-1, with TRBD2 as a possible D gene (6 bases). This CDR3 contains 13 residues. Germline-derived CDR1 and CDR2 are SGDLS and YYNGEE. V lost 3 bases and J lost 6, with 10 bases in between. The CDR3 DNA reads TGTGCCAGCAGCGCCACTAGCCCCAATGAGCAGTTCTTC. Protein: CASSATSPNEQFF.

The table lists this clone with a few counts. V and J are TRBV19 and TRBJ2-2, with TRBD1 as a possible D gene (5 bases). Germline-derived CDR1 and CDR2 are LNHDA and SQIVND (reference sequence). V was pared by 4 bases and J by 3 bases, with 15 bases between. The CDR3 extends over 16 amino acids. This CDR3 reads CASSKGVGVDTGELFF. The CDR3 bases are TGTGCCAGTAGTAAAGGAGTAGGGGTGGACACCGGGGAGCTGTTTTTT.

The chain has TRBV5-6 and TRBJ2-3; 7 bases fit TRBD2. CDR1 is SGHDT, CDR2 YYEEEE, per germline. The junction had 7 bases not matched to a gene; V was cut back by 0 bases and J by 0 bases. The CDR3 covers 17 residues. CDR3 amino acids: CASSLAGVGGSTDTQYF. CDR3 nucleotides: TGTGCCAGCAGCTTGGCCGGCGTGGGGGGGAGCACAGATACGCAGTATTTT.

The V call is TRBV15, the J call TRBJ1-4; D is perhaps TRBD1 (6 bases). V was clipped by 5 bases and J by 6 bases, with 10 bases between them. Per germline, CDR1 LNHNV and CDR2 YYDKDF (reference sequence). The CDR3 loop spans 13 amino acids. The CDR3 loop is CATSGHRDEKLFF. CDR3 bases: TGTGCCACCAGCGGACACAGGGATGAAAAACTGTTTTTT.

This clone has just a few counts. V gene TRBV7-9 combines with J gene TRBJ2-1; the D is unclear. Looked up from germline, CDR1 is SEHNR and CDR2 is FQNEAQ (reference sequence). The CDR3 extends over 13 amino acids. V was clipped by 5 bases and J by 8 bases, with 13 bases between them. The CDR3 DNA is TGTGCCAGCAGCCCCCAGGAGAGTGATGAGCAGTTCTTC. It is translated as CASSPQESDEQFF. The complete variable domain, with remaining parts taken from reference TRBV7-9 and TRBJ2-1, reads DTGVSQNPRHKITKRGQNVTFRCDPISEHNRLYWYRQTLGQGPEFLTYFQNEAQLEKSRLLSDRFSAERPKGSFSTLEIQRTEQGDSAMYLCASSPQESDEQFFGPGTRLTVL.

The chain couples TRBV28 to TRBJ2-7; D is possibly TRBD2 (6 bases). Between the trimmed V and J ends, which lost 3 bases and 1 base, there was a span of 10 bases. This CDR3 has 14 residues. In germline, CDR1 is MDHEN, CDR2 SYDVKM. CDR3 amino acids: CASSFRAGSYEQYF. The DNA for the CDR3 is TGTGCCAGCAGTTTTAGGGCGGGGTCCTACGAGCAGTACTTC.

This clone was seen once. This rearrangement joins TRBV28 to TRBJ1-5; 8 nucleotides align to TRBD1. From germline, CDR1 is MDHEN and CDR2 SYDVKM. The J segment lost 4 bases and the V segment lost 6 bases, leaving 2 bases of the junction unmatched. This CDR3 is 13 amino acids long. As DNA, the CDR3 is TGTGCCAGCAGACAGGGGGGAAATCAGCCCCAGCATTTT. It yields the protein CASRQGGNQPQHF.

The chain carries TRBV28 and TRBJ2-1; D possibly corresponds to TRBD2 (5 bases). V was pared by 6 bases and J by 4 bases, with 16 bases between. Germline V gene lookup returns CDR1 MDHEN and CDR2 SYDVKM. The CDR3 extends over 15 amino acids. The chain's CDR3 is CASRGSGGQYNEQFF. The CDR3 DNA follows: TGTGCCAGCAGGGGTTCCGGAGGCCAGTACAATGAGCAGTTCTTC. The complete variable domain, with remaining parts taken from reference TRBV28 and TRBJ2-1, reads DVKVTQSSRYLVKRTGEKVFLECVQDMDHENMFWYRQDPGLGLRLIYFSYDVKMKEKGDIPEGYSVSREKKERFSLILESASTNQTSMYLCASRGSGGQYNEQFFGPGTRLTVL.

This rearrangement joins TRBV5-1 to TRBJ1-1; unclear D gene. Trimming took 4 bases from V and 1 from J, leaving 14 bases between them. This CDR3 is 15 amino acids long. CDR1 and CDR2 (germline): SGHRS, YFSETQ. For the CDR3, the DNA is TGCGCCAGCAGCACAACTTCGAGACAGAACACTGAAGCTTTCTTT. As protein: CASSTTSRQNTEAFF.

This clone has a handful of counts. The chain uses TRBV5-4 and TRBJ2-3; TRBD1 matches 8 bases. V lost 0 bases to trimming and J lost 3 bases; unmatched junction nucleotides: 3. The CDR3 has 15 residues. Germline V gene data show CDR1 as SGHNT and CDR2 as YYREEE (reference sequence). DNA for the CDR3: TGTGCCAGCAGCTTGGATACAGGGGGTACAGATACGCAGTATTTT. Translated, it gives CASSLDTGGTDTQYF.

The chain employs TRBV20-1 and TRBJ2-3; perhaps D is TRBD1 or TRBD2 (5 bases each). The V and J ends lost 3 bases and 8 bases respectively, with 6 bases between them. Looked up from germline, CDR1 is DFQATT and CDR2 is SNEGSKA (reference sequence). CDR3 size: 10 residues. The CDR3 loop is CSASGTTQYF. The CDR3 DNA follows: TGCAGTGCTAGCGGGACTACGCAGTATTTT.

This clone has just one count. The chain recombines TRBV5-6 with TRBJ2-2, with TRBD2 matching over 9 bases. Germline CDR1 SGHDT, CDR2 YYEEEE. The CDR3 sequence is 15 residues long. V gave up 4 bases and J gave up 8 bases; unmatched junction bases: 9. The CDR3 bases are TGTGCCAGCAGCCACGGACTAGCGAGGGCAGGGGAGCTGTTTTTT. Translation: CASSHGLARAGELFF.